Following are 20 T cell receptor beta chains from one sample sequenced in a study of healthy donors' naive CD4 and CD8 T cells. TCR libraries were built from 450 to 650 ng of total RNA by linear amplification. TCRdb reprocessed the reads via MiXCR and lists one record per CDR3 protein. The table includes around 200,000 distinct CDR3 sequences, 65% to 80% detected once. The specimen was naive CD4+ and CD8+ T cells sorted from blood, pooled from several donors. The origin of the receptors is a pool of human donors in good health; the sample pools cells from several healthy donors.

This clonotype was seen a handful of times. The chain combines TRBV6-1 with TRBJ2-3; D tentatively reads TRBD1 or TRBD2 (6 bases each). CDR1 and CDR2 (germline): MNHNS, SASEGT. Trimming took 6 bases from V and 3 from J, leaving 19 bases between them. This CDR3 is 16 amino acids long. The CDR3 bases are TGTGCCAGCAGCGAACAGGGAGGTCGCATGACAGATACGCAGTATTTT. Amino acid sequence: CASSEQGGRMTDTQYF.

The V call is TRBV19, the J call TRBJ2-5; no firm D call. V dropped 4 bases and J dropped 4 bases, with 13 bases sitting between them. This CDR3 has 14 residues. The germline gives CDR1 LNHDA, CDR2 SQIVND (reference sequence). CDR3 in amino acids: CASSTTGLRETQYF. DNA of the CDR3: TGTGCCAGTAGTACCACCGGGTTGAGAGAGACCCAGTACTTC.

The rearrangement joins TRBV5-1 to TRBJ2-5, with 8 bases identical to TRBD2. V shed 0 bases and J 4 bases; nucleotides not matched to a gene: 5. Per germline, CDR1 SGHRS and CDR2 YFSETQ. The CDR3 is made up of 15 amino acids. The CDR3 sequence: CASSLGTSPRETQYF. For the CDR3, the DNA is TGCGCCAGCAGCTTGGGGACTAGCCCGAGAGAGACCCAGTACTTC. Full variable domain (remainder filled in from reference TRBV5-1 and TRBJ2-5): KAGVTQTPRYLIKTRGQQVTLSCSPISGHRSVSWYQQTPGQGLQFLFEYFSETQRNKGNFPGRFSGRQFSNSRSEMNVSTLELGDSALYLCASSLGTSPRETQYFGPGTRLLVL.

This clonotype was recorded a few times. The gene calls are TRBV19 and TRBJ1-2, with TRBD1 matching over 8 bases. The germline gives CDR1 LNHDA, CDR2 SQIVND (reference sequence). The CDR3 sequence is 16 residues long. J gave up 4 bases and V 6 bases, and 13 bases lay outside the gene matches. The CDR3 nucleotides read TGTGCCAGTAGCTATCGCCGGGACAGGACTCGCTATGGCTACACCTTC. Translating gives CASSYRRDRTRYGYTF.

The CDR3 region is CASSLALAWQFF. DNA of the CDR3: TGTGCCAGCAGCTTAGCACTAGCTTGGCAGTTCTTC. This chain links TRBV7-2 with TRBJ2-1; TRBD2 might be the D (6 bases). This CDR3 is built from 12 residues. Trimming left V 0 bases short and J 12 bases short, with 9 bases between. Germline lookup yields CDR1 SGHTA and CDR2 FQGNSA.

This clonotype was found once. The genes are TRBV27 and TRBJ2-7; 12 bases map to TRBD1. The length of the CDR3 is 16 residues. Per the germline V gene, CDR1 is MNHEY and CDR2 is SMNVEV (reference sequence). J gave up 3 bases and V 5 bases, and 8 bases lay outside the gene matches. CDR3 loop: CASSPGQGAPYYEQYF. As DNA, the CDR3 is TGTGCCAGCAGTCCGGGACAGGGGGCCCCCTACTACGAGCAGTACTTC.

This chain links TRBV6-5 with TRBJ1-1; D is perhaps TRBD1 (5 bases). The CDR3 extends over 13 amino acids. Trimming took 6 bases from V and 2 from J, leaving 10 bases between them. Germline lookup yields CDR1 MNHEY and CDR2 SVGAGI. This CDR3 is CASSRQSNTEAFF. The CDR3 DNA reads as TGTGCCAGCAGCAGACAGAGCAACACTGAAGCTTTCTTT.

This clonotype was detected only once. The V and J genes are TRBV5-4 and TRBJ2-2, with 11 bases identical to TRBD1. Unmatched junction bases numbered 2, after V lost 4 bases and J lost 3 bases. The germline CDR1 and CDR2 sequences are SGHNT and YYREEE (reference sequence). This CDR3 spans 15 amino acids. In DNA form, the CDR3 reads TGTGCCAGCAGCCCGGGACAGGGGGACACCGGGGAGCTGTTTTTT. Protein: CASSPGQGDTGELFF.

The chain recombines TRBV20-1 with TRBJ2-6; no firm D call. CDR1 DFQATT and CDR2 SNEGSKA come from the germline V gene (reference sequence). CDR3 length equals 17 residues. Trimming cost V 0 bases and J 1 base, with 13 bases left between them. In nucleotides, the CDR3 is TGCAGTGCTAGAGATTATGGCGTCGGGTCTGGGGCCAACGTCCTGACTTTC. This encodes CSARDYGVGSGANVLTF.

In its sample, this clonotype was seen a few times. V is TRBV6-5 and J is TRBJ2-7, with 9 nucleotides matching TRBD1. This CDR3 spans 15 amino acids. The germline gives CDR1 MNHEY, CDR2 SVGAGI. V gave up 5 bases and J gave up 0 bases; unmatched junction bases: 5. As DNA, the CDR3 is TGTGCCAGCAGTCAGGACAGGGGCAACTCCTACGAGCAGTACTTC. Protein sequence: CASSQDRGNSYEQYF.

A few counts support this clonotype. V gene TRBV6-1 combines with J gene TRBJ2-3; maybe TRBD1 (6 bases). This CDR3 spans 14 amino acids. CDR1 is MNHNS, CDR2 SASEGT, per germline. With 6 bases removed from V and 3 bases from J, the gap between germline ends came to 13 bases. CDR3 residues: CASRYRERTDTQYF. The CDR3 nucleotides read TGTGCCAGCAGATACAGGGAGAGGACAGATACGCAGTATTTT.

The CDR3 sequence: CASSSNLAGEQYF. CDR3 DNA: TGTGCCAGCAGCTCTAATCTAGCGGGTGAGCAGTACTTC. The chain uses TRBV11-2 and TRBJ2-7; 8 nucleotides match TRBD2. CDR1 is SGHAT and CDR2 is FQNNGV in the germline V gene. This CDR3 is 13 amino acids long. V trimming: 4 bases; J trimming: 7 bases; junction bases outside the gene matches: 6.

The gene calls are TRBV5-4 and TRBJ2-1; D possibly corresponds to TRBD2 (5 bases). Per the germline V gene, CDR1 is SGHNT and CDR2 is YYREEE (reference sequence). V dropped 0 bases and J dropped 0 bases, with 13 bases sitting between them. The CDR3 loop spans 17 amino acids. The CDR3 loop is CASSLATSTSSYNEQFF. The CDR3 DNA sequence: TGTGCCAGCAGCTTGGCGACCTCCACTAGCTCCTACAATGAGCAGTTCTTC.

A few counts support this clonotype. This sequence joins TRBV6-2 or TRBV6-3 and TRBJ1-1; D not resolved. V lost 4 bases and J 1 base, leaving 4 bases between the germline ends. Germline CDR1 and CDR2: MNHEY and SVGEGT. The CDR3 has 12 amino acids. The CDR3 DNA is TGTGCCAGCAGTTTTCCGAACACTGAAGCTTTCTTT. The encoded protein is CASSFPNTEAFF.

The chain has TRBV19 and TRBJ2-4, with 9 bases aligning to TRBD1. CDR3 size: 17 residues. Trimming took 4 bases from V and 2 from J; bases not matched to a gene: 9. CDR1 and CDR2 (germline): LNHDA, SQIVND (reference sequence). CDR3 nucleotide sequence: TGTGCCAGTAGTACTTCCCCGGGACAGGGTTCCAAAAACATTCAGTACTTC. It encodes CASSTSPGQGSKNIQYF. The whole variable domain, filled in from reference TRBV19 and TRBJ2-4, reads DGGITQSPKYLFRKEGQNVTLSCEQNLNHDAMYWYRQDPGQGLRLIYYSQIVNDFQKGDIAEGYSVSREKKESFPLTVTSAQKNPTAFYLCASSTSPGQGSKNIQYFGAGTRLSVL.

V gene TRBV6-5 combines with J gene TRBJ1-1; 8 positions match TRBD1. Germline V gene data show CDR1 as MNHEY and CDR2 as SVGAGI. The CDR3 spans 13 residues. The junction had 4 bases not matched to a gene; V was cut back by 2 bases and J by 8 bases. DNA of the CDR3: TGTGCCAGCAGTTACGGGACAGGAGACGAAGCTTTCTTT. Translation gives CASSYGTGDEAFF.

The chain links TRBV12-3 or TRBV12-4 to TRBJ1-1, with D unclear. This CDR3 spans 13 amino acids. V gave up 2 bases and J gave up 8 bases, with 12 bases separating them. The CDR3 protein is CASSLNPGREAFF. The DNA of the CDR3 is TGTGCCAGCAGTTTAAATCCGGGCAGGGAAGCTTTCTTT.

V is TRBV5-1 and J is TRBJ2-5; D unclear. V lost 0 bases to trimming and J lost 5 bases, with 17 bases between them. Looked up from germline, CDR1 is SGHRS and CDR2 is YFSETQ. This CDR3 has 16 amino acids. The DNA for the CDR3 is TGCGCCAGCAGCTTGGGGTCCTCAGGAACAGCGGAGACCCAGTACTTC. Translation: CASSLGSSGTAETQYF.

V gene TRBV6-5 combines with J gene TRBJ2-7, with 7 bases fitting TRBD1. The CDR3 has 14 residues. With 6 bases clipped from V and 1 base from J, the junction kept 6 bases outside the gene matches. The germline V gene encodes CDR1 MNHEY and CDR2 SVGAGI. The CDR3 loop is CASRTPGQSYEQYF. The CDR3 nucleotides read TGTGCCAGCAGGACCCCGGGACAGTCCTACGAGCAGTACTTC.

The chain has TRBV19 and TRBJ2-3; D is uncertain. The V end lost 2 bases, the J end lost 0 bases, and 6 bases lay between the germline ends. The CDR3 loop spans 14 amino acids. In germline, CDR1 is LNHDA, CDR2 SQIVND (reference sequence). CDR3 in DNA: TGTGCCAGTAGTATATCCGGAAGCACAGATACGCAGTATTTT. Protein: CASSISGSTDTQYF.